The clone carrying this TCR beta chain turned up a few times. Antigen: not known. TCRdb fed the RACE reads into MiXCR, producing one record per CDR3 protein. This sample has tens of thousands of distinct CDR3 sequences, with approximately 35% found just once. The data were obtained in a study of human T cells and chemical hapten exposure. From germline, CDR1 is LGHNA and CDR2 YNFKEQ. CDR3 size: 15 residues. V was clipped by 3 bases and J by 2 bases; unmatched bases: 7. Overall study findings and caveats: Given that the donors had alopecia, their immune response may differ from that seen in healthy people.

Documented time point: patch test 1, 2 weeks after DPC sensitization. The treatment is: therapeutic diphenylcyclopropenone sensitization with weekly scalp DPC. The chain combines TRBV4-2 with TRBJ2-7; 7 bases are shared with TRBD2. The input for sequencing was whole blood, taken in connection with sensitization to the hapten diphenylcyclopropenone (DPC). This TCR was recovered from a middle-aged man with alopecia areata. Some clones in this sample may be carry-over from other donors' samples. The CDR3 DNA sequence: TGTGCCAGCAGCCACCAGCGGGAACCTACCTACGAGCAGTACTTC. The encoded protein is CASSHQREPTYEQYF.